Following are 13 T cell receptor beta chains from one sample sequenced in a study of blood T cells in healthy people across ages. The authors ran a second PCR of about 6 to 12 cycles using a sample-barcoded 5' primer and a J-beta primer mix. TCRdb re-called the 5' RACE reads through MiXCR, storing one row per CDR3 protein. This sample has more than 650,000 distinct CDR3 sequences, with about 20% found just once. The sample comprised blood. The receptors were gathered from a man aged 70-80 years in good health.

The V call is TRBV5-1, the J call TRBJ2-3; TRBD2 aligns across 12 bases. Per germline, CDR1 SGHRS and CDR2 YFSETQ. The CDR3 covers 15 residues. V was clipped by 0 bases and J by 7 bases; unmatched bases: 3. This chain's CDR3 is CASSLETSGGHTQYF. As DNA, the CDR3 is TGCGCCAGCAGCTTGGAGACTAGCGGGGGTCATACGCAGTATTTT.

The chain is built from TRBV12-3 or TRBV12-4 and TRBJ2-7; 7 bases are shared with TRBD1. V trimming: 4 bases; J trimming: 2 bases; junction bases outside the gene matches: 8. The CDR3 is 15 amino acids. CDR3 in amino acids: CASSSERDRTYEQYF. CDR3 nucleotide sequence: TGTGCCAGCAGTTCGGAACGGGACAGAACCTACGAGCAGTACTTC.

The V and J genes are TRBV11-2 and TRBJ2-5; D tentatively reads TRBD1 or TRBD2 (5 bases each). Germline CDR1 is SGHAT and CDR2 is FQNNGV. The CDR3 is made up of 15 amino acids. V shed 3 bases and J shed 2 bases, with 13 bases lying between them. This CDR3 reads CASSLAGTEQETQYF. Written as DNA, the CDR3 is TGTGCCAGCAGCTTGGCCGGGACGGAACAAGAGACCCAGTACTTC.

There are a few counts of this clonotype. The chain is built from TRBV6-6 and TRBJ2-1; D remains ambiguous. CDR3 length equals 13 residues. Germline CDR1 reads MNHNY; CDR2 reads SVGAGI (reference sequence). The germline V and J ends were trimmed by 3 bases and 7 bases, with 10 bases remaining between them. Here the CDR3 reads CASSYRLGNEQFF. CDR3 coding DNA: TGTGCCAGCAGTTATCGCTTGGGAAATGAGCAGTTCTTC.

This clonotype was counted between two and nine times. Here the CDR3 DNA reads TGCAGCGTGGAGGGGGACAGCTCCTCTGGAAACACCATATATTTT. Translated: CSVEGDSSSGNTIYF. The chain recombines TRBV29-1 with TRBJ1-3, with 7 bases aligning to TRBD1. Trimming took 6 bases from V and 0 from J; bases not matched to a gene: 8. Germline CDR1 is SQVTM and CDR2 is ANQGSEA. CDR3 size: 15 residues.

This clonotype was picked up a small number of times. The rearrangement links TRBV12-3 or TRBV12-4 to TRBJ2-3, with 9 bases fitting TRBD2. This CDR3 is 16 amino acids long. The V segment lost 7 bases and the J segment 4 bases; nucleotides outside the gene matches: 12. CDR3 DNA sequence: TGTGCCAGCAATCACTTTAGCGGGAGTGGAGCAGATACGCAGTATTTT. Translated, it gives CASNHFSGSGADTQYF.

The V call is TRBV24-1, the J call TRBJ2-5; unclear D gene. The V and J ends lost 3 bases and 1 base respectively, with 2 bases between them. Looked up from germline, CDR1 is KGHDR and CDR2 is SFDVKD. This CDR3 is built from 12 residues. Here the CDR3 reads CATSDIQETQYF. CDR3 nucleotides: TGTGCCACCAGTGATATCCAAGAGACCCAGTACTTC.

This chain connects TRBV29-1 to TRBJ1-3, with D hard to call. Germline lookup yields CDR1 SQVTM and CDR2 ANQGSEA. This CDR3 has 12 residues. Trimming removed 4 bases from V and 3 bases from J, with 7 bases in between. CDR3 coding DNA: TGCAGCGTTGTCGGGATTGGAAACACCATATATTTT. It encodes CSVVGIGNTIYF.

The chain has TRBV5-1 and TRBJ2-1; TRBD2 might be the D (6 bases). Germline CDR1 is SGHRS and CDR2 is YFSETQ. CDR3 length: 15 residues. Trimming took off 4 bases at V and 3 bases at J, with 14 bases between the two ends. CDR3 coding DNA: TGCGCCAGCAGCCCGGGGGACTTCAACTACAATGAGCAGTTCTTC. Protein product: CASSPGDFNYNEQFF.

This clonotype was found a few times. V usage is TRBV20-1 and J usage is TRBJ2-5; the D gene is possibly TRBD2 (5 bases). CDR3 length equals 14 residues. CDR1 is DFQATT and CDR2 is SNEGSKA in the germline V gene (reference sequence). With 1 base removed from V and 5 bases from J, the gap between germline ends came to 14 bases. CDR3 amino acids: CSARVAGSQETQYF. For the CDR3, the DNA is TGCAGTGCTAGAGTGGCGGGCTCCCAGGAGACCCAGTACTTC.

CDR3 sequence: CASSLGGHQPQHF. CDR3 bases: TGTGCCAGCAGCTTAGGGGGGCATCAGCCCCAGCATTTT. The chain carries TRBV7-2 and TRBJ1-5; D perhaps matches TRBD1 (6 bases). The germline V gene has CDR1 SGHTA and CDR2 FQGNSA. The V end was cut by 1 base, the J end by 5 bases, with 6 bases between. This CDR3 contains 13 residues.

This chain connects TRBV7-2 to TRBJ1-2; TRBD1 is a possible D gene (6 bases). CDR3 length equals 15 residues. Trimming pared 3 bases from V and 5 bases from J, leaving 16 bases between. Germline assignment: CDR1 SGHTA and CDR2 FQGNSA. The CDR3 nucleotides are TGTGCCAGCAGCTTTACAGGGTCCGTTCGGTATGGCTACACCTTC. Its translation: CASSFTGSVRYGYTF.

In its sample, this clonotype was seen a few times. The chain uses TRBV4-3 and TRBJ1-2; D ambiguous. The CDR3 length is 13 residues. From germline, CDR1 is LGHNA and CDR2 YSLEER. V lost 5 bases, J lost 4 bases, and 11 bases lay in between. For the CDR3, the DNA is TGCGCCAGCAGCGCGTCGGGTATCTATGGCTACACCTTC. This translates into CASSASGIYGYTF.